The next 27 T cell receptor beta chains were all read from a single sample in a study of technical replicates of blood from several donors. Some clones are missing from TCRdb's copy, which holds only in-frame ones; the method was immunoSEQ multiplex PCR. The sample has 60,000 to 85,000 clones, 90% to 95% seen once; the top ten hold about 0.4%. Sequencing input: T cells isolated from PBMCs. These receptors were obtained from a human donor in good health.

This chain links TRBV9 with TRBJ1-3, with TRBD1 matching 10 bases. CDR1 and CDR2 from the germline V gene are SGDLS and YYNGEE. This CDR3 contains 16 residues. With 0 bases clipped from V and 3 bases from J, the junction kept 3 bases outside the gene matches. CDR3 in DNA: TGTGCCAGCAGCGTAGGGGACAGGGGATATGGAAACACCATATATTTT. Its translation is CASSVGDRGYGNTIYF.

This chain uses TRBV11-3 with TRBJ2-3; a possible D gene is TRBD2 (6 bases). The CDR3 spans 15 residues. CDR1 and CDR2 from the germline V gene are SGHNT and YENEEA. V was pared by 3 bases and J by 3 bases, with 13 bases between. The CDR3 DNA reads TGTGCCAGCAGCTTTCCGGGCGGAGGGACAGATACGCAGTATTTT. It codes for CASSFPGGGTDTQYF.

This clone showed up just once. V is TRBV18 and J is TRBJ1-5, with 8 bases lining up with TRBD1. Losses at the gene ends were 3 bases for V and 1 base for J; bases not matched to a gene: 2. Germline assignment: CDR1 KGHSH and CDR2 LQKENI. This CDR3 spans 15 amino acids. CDR3: CASSPQGASNQPQHF. CDR3 DNA sequence: TGTGCCAGCTCACCGCAGGGGGCCAGCAATCAGCCCCAGCATTTT.

This clone has a handful of counts. This chain uses TRBV6-1 with TRBJ1-1, with TRBD1 identical over 7 bases. Germline V lookup: CDR1 MNHNS, CDR2 SASEGT. V trimming: 5 bases; J trimming: 0 bases; junction bases outside the gene matches: 3. The CDR3 contains 14 residues. The CDR3 loop reads CASSPTGLNTEAFF. The DNA for the CDR3 is TGTGCCAGCAGTCCGACAGGGTTGAACACTGAAGCTTTCTTT.

J is TRBJ2-5 and V is TRBV4-3; weak D call: TRBD2 (5 bases). Germline CDR1 reads LGHNA; CDR2 reads YSLEER. The CDR3 runs to 13 residues. The V end lost 2 bases, the J end lost 5 bases, and 9 bases lay between the germline ends. CDR3 bases: TGCGCCAGCAGCCAATTAGCGATGGAGACCCAGTACTTC. Protein product: CASSQLAMETQYF.

The CDR3 sequence: CASSYSPVEQFF. For the CDR3, the DNA is TGTGCCAGCAGTTACTCCCCAGTTGAGCAGTTCTTC. The chain uses TRBV6-6 and TRBJ2-1; no reliable D call. V was cut by 0 bases and J by 9 bases, with 6 bases left in between. Germline CDR1 is MNHNY and CDR2 is SVGAGI (reference sequence). This CDR3 is 12 amino acids long.

The chain has TRBV11-3 and TRBJ1-1, with no clear D. V shed 1 base and J shed 4 bases, with 7 bases lying between them. Germline-derived CDR1 and CDR2 are SGHNT and YENEEA. The CDR3 loop spans 13 amino acids. DNA of the CDR3: TGTGCCAGCAGCTTAGCCTTCGGCACTGAAGCTTTCTTT. It translates to CASSLAFGTEAFF.

This sequence joins TRBV2 and TRBJ1-4; 10 nucleotides align to TRBD1. The V gene's germline CDR1 is SNHLY and CDR2 FYNNEI. Trimming at V came to 7 bases and at J to 5 bases, leaving 4 bases not matched to a gene. The CDR3 is made up of 14 amino acids. The CDR3 coding sequence is TGTGCCAGCACCCCGGGACAGGGGAATGAAAAACTGTTTTTT. It specifies CASTPGQGNEKLFF.

The chain carries TRBV5-6 and TRBJ2-5, with D maybe TRBD1 (6 bases). In germline, CDR1 is SGHDT, CDR2 YYEEEE. Deletions cut 3 bases from V and 5 bases from J, with 14 bases between. This CDR3 spans 14 amino acids. CDR3 DNA sequence: TGTGCCAGCAGCTCCACACAGGGTCGGGAGACCCAGTACTTC. Protein sequence: CASSSTQGRETQYF.

In nucleotides, the CDR3 is TGTGCCAGCGCCCGGTTCGGGGAGCTGTTTTTT. This encodes CASARFGELFF. The chain employs TRBV19 and TRBJ2-2; D ambiguous. Germline V gene data show CDR1 as LNHDA and CDR2 as SQIVND (reference sequence). Trimming took off 9 bases at V and 7 bases at J, with 9 bases between the two ends. This CDR3 has 11 residues.

The chain combines TRBV6-5 with TRBJ1-5; TRBD1 aligns across 7 bases. Germline V lookup: CDR1 MNHEY, CDR2 SVGAGI. This CDR3 is 15 amino acids long. The V and J ends lost 6 bases and 4 bases, in that order; junction bases with no gene match: 9. CDR3: CASSPDRVGNQPQHF. CDR3 DNA sequence: TGTGCCAGCAGCCCCGACAGGGTAGGAAATCAGCCCCAGCATTTT.

This sequence joins TRBV4-1 and TRBJ2-3; tentatively, D is TRBD2 (6 bases). Trimming took 4 bases from V and 6 from J, leaving 17 bases between them. The germline V gene has CDR1 MGHRA and CDR2 YSYEKL. The CDR3 covers 15 residues. This CDR3 is CASSLLPGLLDTQYF. The DNA for the CDR3 is TGCGCCAGCAGCCTTCTACCGGGACTTCTGGATACGCAGTATTTT.

The V call is TRBV11-2, the J call TRBJ2-7; D is unclear. The CDR3 contains 15 residues. V lost 5 bases to trimming and J lost 0 bases, with 14 bases between them. CDR1 is SGHAT and CDR2 is FQNNGV in the germline V gene. The CDR3 coding sequence is TGTGCCAGCAGCCCCCAATACGCTAGCTCCTACGAGCAGTACTTC. Translation gives CASSPQYASSYEQYF. Drawing the rest from reference TRBV11-2 and TRBJ2-7, the complete variable domain is EAGVAQSPRYKIIEKRQSVAFWCNPISGHATLYWYQQILGQGPKLLIQFQNNGVVDDSQLPKDRFSAERLKGVDSTLKIQPAKLEDSAVYLCASSPQYASSYEQYFGPGTRLTVT.

The chain couples TRBV6-1 to TRBJ1-3; weak D call: TRBD1 (6 bases). Germline CDR1 and CDR2: MNHNS and SASEGT. The CDR3 runs to 13 residues. Trimming took off 11 bases at V and 2 bases at J, with 13 bases between the two ends. The CDR3 coding sequence is TGTGCCGGACGAGGGGGGGCTGGAAACACCATATATTTT. This gives the protein CAGRGGAGNTIYF.

The rearrangement joins TRBV2 to TRBJ2-1, with D possibly TRBD2 on 6 matching bases. The CDR3 extends over 13 amino acids. The germline gives CDR1 SNHLY, CDR2 FYNNEI. The V end lost 2 bases, the J end lost 10 bases, and 12 bases lay between the germline ends. The CDR3 protein is CASSELLGLEQFF. CDR3 nucleotides: TGTGCCAGCAGTGAATTGTTGGGACTCGAGCAGTTCTTC. The entire variable domain, with the rest obtained from reference TRBV2 and TRBJ2-1, is as follows: EPEVTQTPSHQVTQMGQEVILRCVPISNHLYFYWYRQILGQKVEFLVSFYNNEISEKSEIFDDQFSVERPDGSNFTLKIRSTKLEDSAMYFCASSELLGLEQFFGPGTRLTVL.

This clone was picked up a small number of times. This chain connects TRBV9 to TRBJ2-7; TRBD1 matches 8 bases. J lost 4 bases, V lost 1 base, and 4 bases had no gene match. CDR1 is SGDLS and CDR2 is YYNGEE in the germline V gene. The CDR3 is 14 amino acids. This chain's CDR3 is CASSVRDRGYEQYF. For the CDR3, the DNA is TGTGCCAGCAGCGTAAGAGACAGGGGATACGAGCAGTACTTC.

This clone was seen just once. This chain links TRBV7-9 with TRBJ1-2, with D hard to call. Per the germline V gene, CDR1 is SEHNR and CDR2 is FQNEAQ (reference sequence). The V end lost 4 bases, the J end lost 6 bases, and 9 bases lay between the germline ends. The CDR3 runs 12 residues. Here the CDR3 DNA reads TGTGCCAGCAGCTCAGGAGGTCATGGCTACACCTTC. Translation gives CASSSGGHGYTF.

The chain links TRBV18 to TRBJ1-1; D is undetermined. This CDR3 is built from 13 residues. CDR1 and CDR2 (germline): KGHSH, LQKENI. Trimming removed 3 bases from V and 1 base from J, with 6 bases in between. CDR3 DNA: TGTGCCAGCTCACCTGCGGGGAACACTGAAGCTTTCTTT. This sequence encodes CASSPAGNTEAFF.

The V call is TRBV13, the J call TRBJ1-2; unclear D gene. This CDR3 has 16 amino acids. Looked up from germline, CDR1 is PRHDT and CDR2 is FYEKMQ (reference sequence). Between the trimmed V and J ends, which lost 2 bases and 3 bases, there was a span of 16 bases. CDR3 sequence: CASSLSLGYGDYGYTF. DNA for the CDR3: TGTGCCAGCAGCTTATCTCTGGGTTACGGGGACTATGGCTACACCTTC.

CDR3 nucleotide sequence: TGCAGCGTAAACCGGGACAGTCTGAACACTGAAGCTTTCTTT. It is translated as CSVNRDSLNTEAFF. The V gene is TRBV29-1, the J gene TRBJ1-1; 7 nucleotides agree with TRBD1. The germline gives CDR1 SQVTM, CDR2 ANQGSEA. The CDR3 is made up of 14 amino acids. Trimming took 6 bases from V and 0 from J; bases not matched to a gene: 7. The variable domain in full, completed from reference TRBV29-1 and TRBJ1-1, reads SAVISQKPSRDICQRGTSLTIQCQVDSQVTMMFWYRQQPGQSLTLIATANQGSEATYESGFVIDKFPISRPNLTFSTLTVSNMSPEDSSIYLCSVNRDSLNTEAFFGQGTRLTVV.

The chain recombines TRBV6-1 with TRBJ1-4; D not resolved. V was trimmed by 8 bases and J by 8 bases, leaving 12 bases between them. The length of the CDR3 is 12 residues. From germline, CDR1 is MNHNS and CDR2 SASEGT. The CDR3: CASGLRFEKLFF. For the CDR3, the DNA is TGTGCCAGCGGACTCAGGTTCGAAAAACTGTTTTTT.

The V gene is TRBV4-2, the J gene TRBJ2-1; 7 bases align to TRBD2. This CDR3 spans 15 amino acids. Per germline, CDR1 LGHNA and CDR2 YNFKEQ. The V segment lost 1 base and the J segment 3 bases; nucleotides outside the gene matches: 3. CDR3 bases: TGTGCCAGCAGCCAAGCGAGCGGGGTCTACAATGAGCAGTTCTTC. Translation gives CASSQASGVYNEQFF.

The genes are TRBV7-8 and TRBJ2-1; D unresolved. The germline CDR1 and CDR2 sequences are SGHVS and FQNEAQ. The CDR3 extends over 14 amino acids. V was pared by 1 base and J by 10 bases, with 14 bases between. CDR3 in amino acids: CASSLDNYRQEQFF. CDR3 coding DNA: TGTGCCAGCAGCTTAGATAACTATCGTCAGGAGCAGTTCTTC.

This clone was detected once. The J gene is TRBJ2-3, the V gene TRBV7-3, with TRBD2 matching 8 bases. Germline CDR1 is SGHTA and CDR2 is FQGTGA. After removal of 1 base from V and 4 bases from J, the junction contained 1 base not matched to a gene. The CDR3 covers 14 residues. This CDR3 is CASSLKRESDTQYF. The CDR3 nucleotides read TGTGCCAGCAGCTTAAAGCGGGAGTCAGATACGCAGTATTTT.

The chain links TRBV19 to TRBJ2-7; the match to TRBD2 covers 7 bases. This CDR3 region has 15 residues. V shed 4 bases and J 6 bases; nucleotides not matched to a gene: 12. CDR1 and CDR2 from the germline V gene are LNHDA and SQIVND (reference sequence). The CDR3, as DNA: TGTGCCAGTAGTAGGGCGAGGGCGGGAGATGGCGAGCAGTACTTC. This codes for CASSRARAGDGEQYF.

The chain uses TRBV19 and TRBJ2-7; a possible D gene is TRBD2 (6 bases). The CDR3 sequence is 15 residues long. V was pared by 10 bases and J by 1 base, with 20 bases between. Germline V lookup: CDR1 LNHDA, CDR2 SQIVND (reference sequence). The CDR3 DNA sequence: TGTGCCACTGAGTCGGGGACTTCTTCTTCCTACGAGCAGTACTTC. Protein sequence: CATESGTSSSYEQYF.

This chain uses TRBV6-1 with TRBJ2-7, with 12 nucleotides matching TRBD1. The CDR3 sequence is 15 residues long. V shed 3 bases, J shed 2 bases, and the junction held 2 bases outside the gene matches. Germline-derived CDR1 and CDR2 are MNHNS and SASEGT. In DNA form, the CDR3 reads TGTGCCAGCAGTGAGGGACAGGGGGCCACCTACGAGCAGTACTTC. Translation: CASSEGQGATYEQYF.